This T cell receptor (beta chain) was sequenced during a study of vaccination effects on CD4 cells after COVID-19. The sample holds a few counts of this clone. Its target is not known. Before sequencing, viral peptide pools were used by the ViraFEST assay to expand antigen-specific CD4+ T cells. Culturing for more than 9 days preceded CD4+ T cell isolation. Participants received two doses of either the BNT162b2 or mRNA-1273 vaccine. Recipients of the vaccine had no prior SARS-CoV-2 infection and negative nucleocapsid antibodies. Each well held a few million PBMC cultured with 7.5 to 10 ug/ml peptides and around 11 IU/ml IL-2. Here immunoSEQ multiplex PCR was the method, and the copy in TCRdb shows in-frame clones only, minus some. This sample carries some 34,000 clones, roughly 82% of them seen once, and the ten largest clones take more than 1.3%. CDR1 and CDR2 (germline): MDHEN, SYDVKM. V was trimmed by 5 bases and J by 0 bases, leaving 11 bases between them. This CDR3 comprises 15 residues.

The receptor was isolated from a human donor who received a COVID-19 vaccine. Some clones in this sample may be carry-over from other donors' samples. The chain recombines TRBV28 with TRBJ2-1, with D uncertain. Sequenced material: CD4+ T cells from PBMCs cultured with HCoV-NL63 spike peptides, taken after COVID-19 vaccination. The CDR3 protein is CASSRYSSSYNEQFF. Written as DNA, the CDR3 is TGTGCCAGCAGTCGGTACTCGAGCTCCTACAATGAGCAGTTCTTC. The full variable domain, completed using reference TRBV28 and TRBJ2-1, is DVKVTQSSRYLVKRTGEKVFLECVQDMDHENMFWYRQDPGLGLRLIYFSYDVKMKEKGDIPEGYSVSREKKERFSLILESASTNQTSMYLCASSRYSSSYNEQFFGPGTRLTVL.